The source of this TCR beta chain is a study of blood T cell repertoires in COVID-19. Study-level information: Italy, Spain and the United States were the sources of the convalescent and acute COVID-19 samples. PBMCs, B-cell-depleted T cells, or T cells provided the cDNA or gDNA that made up the material.

Per the original methods: Estimation of nucleated cell counts relied on the amplification of reference gene primers. Here immunoSEQ multiplex PCR was the method, and the copy in TCRdb shows in-frame clones only, minus some. V and J calls plus clone size are reproduced from that table; the DNA served to infer D and trimming. The sample has roughly 190,000 clones, 80% to 90% seen once. Germline assignment: CDR1 SQVTM and CDR2 ANQGSEA. V lost 7 bases, J lost 3 bases, and 18 bases lay in between. This CDR3 contains 14 residues. The source of this sequence is a woman between 70 and 85 years old with active or convalescent COVID-19. Input material: peripheral blood. The rearrangement joins TRBV29-1 to TRBJ1-1; weak D call: TRBD1 (5 bases). The CDR3 nucleotides read TGCAGCGCCGAAACAAGGGGTTTAGACACTGAAGCTTTCTTT. Protein: CSAETRGLDTEAFF.